Listed here are 12 T cell receptor beta chains from one sample, sequenced in a study of cytomegalovirus exposure and HLA in healthy donors. Use of 60 Vbeta and 13 Jbeta primers characterized the PCR. Data came from immunoSEQ multiplex PCR; TCRdb stores just in-frame clones and leaves some out. Altogether around 200,000 clones are present, 75% to 90% being singletons, with the ten largest covering roughly 0.34%. The sequenced sample consisted of PBMCs. These receptors were collected from a woman aged 30 to 39 in good health and CMV-seronegative.

This chain uses TRBV18 with TRBJ1-3, with D perhaps matching TRBD1 (6 bases). V dropped 3 bases and J dropped 0 bases, with 15 bases sitting between them. This CDR3 is built from 17 residues. CDR1 and CDR2 (germline): KGHSH, LQKENI. The CDR3 protein is CASSPMTGDSSGNTIYF. CDR3 DNA sequence: TGTGCCAGCTCACCGATGACAGGAGATAGCTCTGGAAACACCATATATTTT. Drawing the rest from reference TRBV18 and TRBJ1-3, the complete variable domain is NAGVMQNPRHLVRRRGQEARLRCSPMKGHSHVYWYRQLPEEGLKFMVYLQKENIIDESGMPKERFSAEFPKEGPSILRIQQVVRGDSAAYFCASSPMTGDSSGNTIYFGEGSWLTVV.

V is TRBV10-2 and J is TRBJ2-1; D is uncertain. This CDR3 spans 13 amino acids. The V gene lost 2 bases and the J gene lost 3 bases, with 5 bases spanning the gap. Germline values: CDR1 WSHSY, CDR2 SAAADI. The CDR3 sequence is CASSETRYNEQFF. The CDR3, as DNA: TGCGCCAGCAGTGAGACTCGCTACAATGAGCAGTTCTTC.

The chain couples TRBV2 to TRBJ2-1, with TRBD1 matching 7 bases. This CDR3 region has 12 residues. CDR1 SNHLY and CDR2 FYNNEI come from the germline V gene. The V and J ends lost 5 bases and 13 bases, in that order; junction bases with no gene match: 8. The CDR3, as DNA: TGTGCCAGCAGTCTTGACAGGGAGTACCAGTTCTTC. Encoded protein: CASSLDREYQFF.

This clone was observed a single time. The V gene is TRBV15, the J gene TRBJ1-1, with 9 bases lining up with TRBD1. The CDR3 totals 14 residues. Per the germline V gene, CDR1 is LNHNV and CDR2 is YYDKDF (reference sequence). Trimming took 0 bases from V and 10 from J; bases not matched to a gene: 6. The CDR3 bases are TGTGCCACCAGCAGAGATAGGGACAGGGACGTAGCTTTCTTT. It codes for CATSRDRDRDVAFF.

This clone appeared once. CDR3 DNA: TGTGCCAGCATGGAGCTCCGGTCGTTTTACAATGAGCAGTTCTTC. As protein: CASMELRSFYNEQFF. The rearrangement links TRBV6-1 to TRBJ2-1; the D is unclear. The CDR3 covers 15 residues. The V and J ends lost 7 bases and 4 bases respectively, with 17 bases between them. Germline V gene lookup returns CDR1 MNHNS and CDR2 SASEGT.

CDR3 sequence: CASSSLYEQYF. The CDR3 region has the DNA TGTGCCAGCAGCTCCCTATACGAGCAGTACTTC. V gene TRBV5-6 combines with J gene TRBJ2-7; D uncertain. Germline CDR1 is SGHDT and CDR2 is YYEEEE. This CDR3 has 11 residues. Trimming cost V 3 bases and J 4 bases, with 5 bases left between them.

J is TRBJ2-5 and V is TRBV7-2; the D gene is possibly TRBD1 (6 bases). The length of the CDR3 is 14 residues. The V end lost 1 base, the J end lost 3 bases, and 9 bases lay between the germline ends. The germline V gene has CDR1 SGHTA and CDR2 FQGNSA. The CDR3 reads CASSLGDIKETQYF. The CDR3 DNA sequence: TGTGCCAGCAGCTTAGGGGACATTAAAGAGACCCAGTACTTC.

The chain is built from TRBV10-1 and TRBJ2-1, with TRBD2 matching over 7 bases. The V segment lost 2 bases and the J segment 5 bases; nucleotides outside the gene matches: 9. CDR1 is WNHNN, CDR2 SYGVQD, per germline (reference sequence). The CDR3 is 16 amino acids. The CDR3: CASSELAEGKNNEQFF. CDR3 DNA: TGCGCCAGCAGTGAGCTAGCGGAGGGGAAGAACAATGAGCAGTTCTTC.

The V call is TRBV4-1, the J call TRBJ2-5, with 9 bases fitting TRBD1. Trimming removed 2 bases from V and 5 bases from J; junction bases left unmatched: 6. Germline V gene sequence: CDR1 MGHRA, CDR2 YSYEKL. The CDR3 sequence is 15 residues long. The CDR3 here is CASSQLGQGIETQYF. The CDR3, as DNA: TGCGCCAGCAGCCAATTGGGACAGGGAATCGAGACCCAGTACTTC.

This chain connects TRBV5-1 to TRBJ2-2, with 13 bases fitting TRBD2. CDR3 length: 20 residues. CDR1 is SGHRS, CDR2 YFSETQ, per germline. V shed 5 bases, J shed 4 bases, and the junction held 17 bases outside the gene matches. CDR3 sequence (DNA): TGCGCCAGCAGTTGGTGGACGAGGACTAGCGGGAGTCCGGCCACCGGGGAGCTGTTTTTT. Its translation: CASSWWTRTSGSPATGELFF.

This chain uses TRBV28 with TRBJ1-2; D gene ambiguous. V was clipped by 3 bases and J by 1 base, with 9 bases between them. CDR3 length: 14 residues. Germline V gene lookup returns CDR1 MDHEN and CDR2 SYDVKM. Here the CDR3 reads CASSLTYDNYGYTF. The CDR3 DNA reads as TGTGCCAGCAGTTTGACTTACGATAACTATGGCTACACCTTC.

This clone has only one observation. The chain links TRBV5-4 to TRBJ2-7; 8 bases are a match to TRBD2. In germline, CDR1 is SGHNT, CDR2 YYREEE (reference sequence). The V gene end was trimmed by 2 bases and the J gene end by 1 base; junction bases not matched to a gene: 5. This CDR3 comprises 15 residues. CDR3: CASSLSSGESYEQYF. Here the CDR3 DNA reads TGTGCCAGCAGCTTAAGTAGCGGGGAGTCCTACGAGCAGTACTTC.